This is a list of T cell receptor beta chains from one sample in a study of blood T cells in healthy people across ages. TCRdb reanalysed the 5' RACE reads using MiXCR and keeps one entry per CDR3 protein. The sample has under 800,000 distinct CDR3 sequences, about 21% seen once. The sample comprised blood. The receptors were sampled from a man in his 70s in good health. The CDR3 runs from the conserved cysteine through the conserved F or W. The order of the fields is D gene, V gene, J gene, clone size, CDR3 protein, CDR3 DNA. A D gene is named only where the DNA matches it firmly. Clone size is stated in some rows and not others, as once, few, many or a class when expanded.

>NA|TRBV6-5|TRBJ2-3|NA
CASSYSAGVRTDTQYF
TGTGCCAGCAGTTACTCGGCGGGCGTACGCACAGATACGCAGTATTTT
>TRBD2|TRBV20-1|TRBJ2-5|many
CSARPGLAGGRETQYF
TGCAGTGCTAGACCAGGACTAGCGGGAGGGCGAGAGACCCAGTACTTC
>TRBD2|TRBV25-1|TRBJ2-1|NA
CASSESPWPGTSGYNEQFF
TGTGCCAGCAGTGAGTCGCCTTGGCCAGGGACTAGCGGATACAATGAGCAGTTCTTC
>NA|TRBV9|TRBJ2-5|few
CASSVATGMGETQYF
TGTGCCAGCAGCGTTGCTACAGGGATGGGGGAGACCCAGTACTTC
>NA|TRBV29-1|TRBJ1-2|many
CSFSWARGYTF
TGCAGCTTCTCATGGGCGCGGGGCTACACCTTC
>TRBD2|TRBV15|TRBJ2-4|NA
CATSSGLAGFSLNIQYF
TGTGCCACCAGTTCCGGACTAGCGGGATTCTCCCTTAACATTCAGTACTTC
>TRBD1|TRBV20-1|TRBJ2-2|few
CSARLLGQERAGELFF
TGCAGTGCTAGACTTTTGGGACAGGAGAGGGCCGGGGAGCTGTTTTTT
>NA|TRBV7-7|TRBJ2-7|NA
CASSLGKDAEQYF
TGTGCTAGCAGCTTAGGTAAAGACGCGGAGCAGTACTTC
>TRBD2|TRBV20-1|TRBJ2-1|NA
CSAAGDTNEQFF
TGCAGTGCCGCGGGAGACACCAATGAGCAGTTCTTC
>TRBD2|TRBV20-1|TRBJ2-7|NA
CSAPGTSGRAYEQYF
TGCAGTGCTCCCGGGACTAGCGGGAGAGCGTACGAGCAGTACTTC
>TRBD2|TRBV5-6|TRBJ2-1|many
CASSSTSGAYNEQFF
TGTGCCAGCAGTTCCACTAGCGGGGCATACAATGAGCAGTTCTTC
>TRBD2|TRBV3-1|TRBJ2-5|few
CASRGLAGVRRETQYF
TGTGCCAGCAGGGGACTAGCGGGAGTTCGCCGAGAGACCCAGTACTTC
>NA|TRBV10-3|TRBJ2-3|NA
CAISERGGDTQYF
TGTGCCATCAGTGAGAGGGGGGGGGATACGCAGTATTTT
>NA|TRBV24-1|TRBJ2-5|few
CATSEYGRKQETQYF
TGTGCCACCAGTGAATATGGACGGAAACAAGAGACCCAGTACTTC
>TRBD1|TRBV20-1|TRBJ1-2|few
CSATLTGDDRNYGYTF
TGCAGTGCTACTTTGACAGGGGACGACCGTAACTATGGCTACACCTTC
>NA|TRBV29-1|TRBJ2-1|NA
CSAVWGTEQFF
TGCAGCGCTGTATGGGGGACCGAGCAGTTCTTC
>TRBD1|TRBV20-1|TRBJ2-1|many
CSAKTGNEQFF
TGCAGTGCCAAGACAGGGAATGAGCAGTTCTTC
>NA|TRBV5-1|TRBJ2-7|NA
CASSLDANEQYF
TGCGCCAGCAGCTTGGATGCAAACGAGCAGTACTTC
>TRBD2|TRBV5-5|TRBJ2-7|once
CASSLGRVNEQYF
TGTGCCAGCAGCTTAGGGAGGGTGAACGAGCAGTACTTC
>TRBD2|TRBV5-5|TRBJ2-1|few
CASSLRETSGYNEQFF
TGTGCCAGCAGCTTGCGGGAGACTAGCGGTTACAATGAGCAGTTCTTC
>TRBD2|TRBV12-3/TRBV12-4|TRBJ2-1|NA
CASIAGRGTYNEQFF
TGTGCCAGCATCGCCGGGAGGGGGACCTACAATGAGCAGTTCTTC
>TRBD2|TRBV3-1|TRBJ2-1|few
CASSHGTSGRSDEQFF
TGTGCCAGCAGCCATGGGACTAGCGGGAGGTCTGATGAGCAGTTCTTC
>NA|TRBV7-2|TRBJ2-5|many
CASSLGGKETQYF
TGTGCCAGCAGCTTGGGCGGGAAAGAGACCCAGTACTTC
>TRBD2|TRBV5-1|TRBJ2-7|many
CASSLGGATSGSHIYEQYF
TGCGCCAGCAGCTTGGGCGGTGCTACTAGCGGGAGCCATATCTACGAGCAGTACTTC
>NA|TRBV5-5|TRBJ2-7|many
CASSATIYEQYF
TGTGCCAGCAGCGCGACGATCTACGAGCAGTACTTC
>NA|TRBV6-6|TRBJ1-4|few
CASRRGGPDEKLFF
TGTGCCAGCAGGAGGGGGGGCCCGGATGAAAAACTGTTTTTT
>NA|TRBV11-2|TRBJ2-5|NA
CASARGPQETQYF
TGTGCCAGCGCGAGGGGTCCCCAAGAGACCCAGTACTTC
>NA|TRBV6-2/TRBV6-3|TRBJ1-1|NA
CASSYSTTGVGDTEAFF
TGTGCCAGCAGTTACTCCACGACGGGGGTCGGGGACACTGAAGCTTTCTTT
>NA|TRBV27|TRBJ2-3|NA
CASRARTIGTDTQYF
TGTGCCAGCAGAGCCCGGACTATAGGAACAGATACGCAGTATTTT
>NA|TRBV28|TRBJ2-4|NA
CASMGGNIQYF
TGTGCCAGCATGGGCGGAAACATTCAGTACTTC
>NA|TRBV11-2|TRBJ2-1|many
CASSLEGLREQFF
TGTGCCAGCAGCTTAGAGGGACTGAGGGAGCAGTTCTTC
>TRBD2|TRBV18|TRBJ2-1|NA
CASSPFDTSDPETFNEQFF
TGTGCCAGCTCACCCTTTGATACTAGCGACCCTGAAACTTTCAATGAGCAGTTCTTC
>NA|TRBV7-3|TRBJ2-1|few
CASSPGGTLPGEQFF
TGTGCCAGCAGCCCAGGGGGGACACTCCCCGGTGAGCAGTTCTTC
>NA|TRBV20-1|TRBJ1-4|few
CSARAAGGEEKLFF
TGCAGTGCTAGGGCGGCGGGGGGCGAGGAAAAACTGTTTTTT
>NA|TRBV20-1|TRBJ2-5|few
CSASPVLVETQYF
TGCAGTGCTAGTCCCGTCTTAGTAGAGACCCAGTACTTC
>TRBD1|TRBV15|TRBJ2-1|NA
CATSRGRTGLYNEQFF
TGTGCCACCAGCAGAGGGAGGACAGGACTTTACAATGAGCAGTTCTTC
>TRBD2|TRBV29-1|TRBJ2-5|NA
CSVEWVSGSLRKETQYF
TGCAGCGTTGAATGGGTTAGCGGGAGCCTCCGAAAAGAGACCCAGTACTTC
>NA|TRBV20-1|TRBJ2-5|NA
CSANGQNQETQYF
TGCAGTGCTAATGGACAGAACCAAGAGACCCAGTACTTC
>TRBD2|TRBV5-1|TRBJ2-7|NA
CASSLGSSGTGYEQYF
TGCGCCAGCAGCTTGGGTTCTAGCGGGACGGGCTACGAGCAGTACTTC
>NA|TRBV14|TRBJ1-6|NA
CASSQEQGSPLHF
TGTGCCAGTAGCCAAGAACAGGGTTCACCCCTCCACTTT
>NA|TRBV5-1|TRBJ1-1|few
CASSSSQNLNTEAFF
TGCGCCAGCAGTAGCTCACAGAACCTGAACACTGAAGCTTTCTTT
>NA|TRBV6-1|TRBJ2-7|NA
CASSPAGLRWRQYF
TGTGCCAGCAGTCCCGCGGGACTCCGTTGGAGGCAGTACTTC
>TRBD2|TRBV19|TRBJ2-4|NA
CASSIGGSPGNIQYF
TGTGCCAGTAGTATCGGCGGGAGTCCCGGAAACATTCAGTACTTC